What follows are 19 T cell receptor beta chains derived from one specimen sequenced in a study of chemoradiotherapy in HPV16-positive cancers. The table came from immunoSEQ multiplex PCR; TCRdb's copy has only in-frame clones and leaves some out. Counted here are about 22,000 clones, roughly 90% occurring once; the ten biggest clones make up roughly 16%. The material sequenced was blood, taken from a patient who underwent chemoradiotherapy. These receptors were taken from a human donor with HPV-associated anogenital cancer.

This CDR3 is CSVGLRLVNNEQFF. DNA for the CDR3: TGCAGCGTTGGGCTTAGACTAGTCAACAATGAGCAGTTCTTC. The chain recombines TRBV29-1 with TRBJ2-1, with D tentatively TRBD2 (6 bases). V was clipped by 4 bases and J by 5 bases, with 15 bases between them. This CDR3 has 14 residues. CDR1 is SQVTM, CDR2 ANQGSEA, per germline.

This clone was found a few times. The chain carries TRBV29-1 and TRBJ2-1; 13 nucleotides agree with TRBD2. The germline V gene encodes CDR1 SQVTM and CDR2 ANQGSEA. After removal of 4 bases from V and 12 bases from J, the junction contained 12 bases not matched to a gene. This CDR3 contains 15 residues. CDR3 bases: TGCAGCGTTGTTACCGGGACTAGCGGGATTAGAGGGCAGTTCTTC. This gives the protein CSVVTGTSGIRGQFF.

The gene calls are TRBV29-1 and TRBJ1-5; 7 nucleotides agree with TRBD1. The CDR3 loop spans 14 amino acids. Trimming removed 6 bases from V and 4 bases from J; junction bases left unmatched: 9. Germline CDR1 and CDR2: SQVTM and ANQGSEA. The CDR3 DNA is TGCAGCGTAAACACAGGGGCGAGAAATCAGCCCCAGCATTTT. This translates into CSVNTGARNQPQHF.

This chain uses TRBV7-2 with TRBJ2-2; D unclear. The CDR3 covers 13 residues. V was trimmed by 4 bases and J by 4 bases, leaving 7 bases between them. CDR1 and CDR2 from the germline V gene are SGHTA and FQGNSA. CDR3 loop: CASSSVSTGELFF. The CDR3 coding sequence is TGTGCCAGCAGCTCCGTTAGCACCGGGGAGCTGTTTTTT.

The rearrangement joins TRBV19 to TRBJ1-1, with 10 bases identical to TRBD1. Per the germline V gene, CDR1 is LNHDA and CDR2 is SQIVND (reference sequence). This CDR3 contains 16 residues. V was pared by 6 bases and J by 4 bases, with 11 bases of the junction left unmatched. The CDR3 nucleotides are TGTGCCAGTAGCCGACCCGGGACAGGGGCAGGCACTGAAGCTTTCTTT. It codes for CASSRPGTGAGTEAFF.

This clone appeared a few times. One end of the junction does not line up with germline, which may come from a read error. The chain employs TRBV13 and TRBJ2-7; 9 bases fit TRBD2. Germline V gives CDR1 PRHDT, CDR2 FYEKMQ (reference sequence). CDR3 size: 13 residues. The CDR3 loop is CACRREGGIEQYF. The DNA for the CDR3 is TGTGCCTGCAGGCGGGAGGGCGGAATCGAGCAGTACTTC.

V and J are TRBV21-1 and TRBJ2-3. TRBV21-1 is termed a pseudogene. The length of the CDR3 is 14 residues. CDR3 DNA: TGTGCCAGCAGCAAAGGAATGGCACACGGATTGCAGTATTTT. Translating it yields CASSKGMAHGLQYF.

The sample holds a few counts of this clone. V is TRBV15 and J is TRBJ2-3; D may be TRBD2 (6 bases). The V and J ends lost 0 bases and 4 bases respectively, with 11 bases between them. Germline-derived CDR1 and CDR2 are LNHNV and YYDKDF (reference sequence). The CDR3 length is 15 residues. CDR3 sequence reads: CATSREAGSADTQYF. In nucleotides, the CDR3 is TGTGCCACCAGCAGAGAGGCGGGAAGCGCAGATACGCAGTATTTT.

CDR3 sequence reads: CASSIGGPPVDEQFF. CDR3 in DNA: TGTGCCAGTAGTATTGGCGGGCCCCCGGTGGATGAGCAGTTCTTC. This sequence joins TRBV19 and TRBJ2-1; D may be TRBD2 (5 bases). Germline V gene data show CDR1 as LNHDA and CDR2 as SQIVND (reference sequence). The CDR3 is 15 amino acids. V lost 3 bases and J lost 8, with 17 bases in between.

The chain links TRBV2 to TRBJ2-3; TRBD2 matches 15 bases. Trimming at V came to 8 bases and at J to 5 bases, leaving 20 bases not matched to a gene. Germline-derived CDR1 and CDR2 are SNHLY and FYNNEI. CDR3 length: 20 residues. CDR3 nucleotide sequence: TGTGCCAGCCGCTATGGACTAGCGGGGGGGCAATATAAATCGGTAGATACGCAGTATTTT. This gives the protein CASRYGLAGGQYKSVDTQYF.

The J gene is TRBJ1-1, the V gene TRBV28; no definite D call. CDR1 MDHEN and CDR2 SYDVKM come from the germline V gene. The CDR3 runs to 13 residues. Deletions cut 0 bases from V and 1 base from J, with 3 bases between. CDR3 sequence reads: CASSLWANTEAFF. The CDR3 coding sequence is TGTGCCAGCAGTTTATGGGCGAACACTGAAGCTTTCTTT.

J is TRBJ2-2 and V is TRBV6-5, with a weak D call TRBD2 (5 bases). The CDR3 has 15 amino acids. The V and J ends lost 6 bases and 0 bases respectively, with 11 bases between them. CDR1 is MNHEY, CDR2 SVGAGI, per germline. The CDR3, as DNA: TGTGCCAGCAGGCCCCGGCGGGCGAACACCGGGGAGCTGTTTTTT. This sequence encodes CASRPRRANTGELFF.

This clone showed up just a few times. The genes are TRBV5-1 and TRBJ2-1; 12 bases map to TRBD2. The ends lost 5 bases at V and 10 bases at J; junction bases unmatched: 13. The CDR3 is 16 residues long. From germline, CDR1 is SGHRS and CDR2 YFSETQ. The CDR3 nucleotides read TGCGCCAGCAGACTGGCCGGGCCTAGCGGGAGGGGAGAGCAGTTCTTC. It is translated as CASRLAGPSGRGEQFF. Complete variable domain (other parts from reference TRBV5-1 and TRBJ2-1): KAGVTQTPRYLIKTRGQQVTLSCSPISGHRSVSWYQQTPGQGLQFLFEYFSETQRNKGNFPGRFSGRQFSNSRSEMNVSTLELGDSALYLCASRLAGPSGRGEQFFGPGTRLTVL.

The chain has TRBV7-6 and TRBJ2-2, with D perhaps TRBD1 (6 bases). The CDR3 runs to 16 residues. The V gene's germline CDR1 is SGHVS and CDR2 FNYEAQ. Trimming cost V 1 base and J 4 bases, with 13 bases left between them. This CDR3 is CASSLEAGASTGELFF. CDR3 DNA: TGTGCCAGCAGCTTAGAAGCAGGGGCTAGCACCGGGGAGCTGTTTTTT.

The chain recombines TRBV7-2 with TRBJ1-1; the match to TRBD1 covers 8 bases. Per the germline V gene, CDR1 is SGHTA and CDR2 is FQGNSA. This CDR3 spans 14 amino acids. V trimming: 5 bases; J trimming: 4 bases; junction bases outside the gene matches: 6. In DNA form, the CDR3 reads TGTGCCAGCAGCAAGAACAGGGGGGGCACTGAAGCTTTCTTT. It is translated as CASSKNRGGTEAFF.

The chain employs TRBV11-2 and TRBJ2-7; D is possibly TRBD1 (6 bases). There are 16 residues in the CDR3. From germline, CDR1 is SGHAT and CDR2 FQNNGV. V lost 0 bases and J lost 3, with 15 bases in between. CDR3 protein: CASSLDLVQGSYEQYF. Here the CDR3 DNA reads TGTGCCAGCAGCTTAGATCTTGTCCAGGGGAGCTACGAGCAGTACTTC.

The chain couples TRBV19 to TRBJ2-1, with TRBD2 matching 16 bases. Germline V gene data show CDR1 as LNHDA and CDR2 as SQIVND (reference sequence). This CDR3 region has 16 residues. The trim removed 5 bases at V and 5 bases at J, leaving 3 bases unmatched. CDR3 DNA sequence: TGTGCCAGTAGTTCGGGACTAGCGGGAGGGGACAATGAGCAGTTCTTC. It translates to CASSSGLAGGDNEQFF.

This clone was observed a single time. Here the CDR3 DNA reads TGTGCCAGCAGTCCACTGCCCAATCAGCCCCAGCATTTT. This codes for CASSPLPNQPQHF. The chain employs TRBV28 and TRBJ1-5; D is uncertain. V gave up 5 bases and J gave up 3 bases, with 8 bases separating them. The CDR3 contains 13 residues. Germline-derived CDR1 and CDR2 are MDHEN and SYDVKM. The full variable domain, in which reference TRBV28 and TRBJ1-5 provide the parts outside the CDR3, is DVKVTQSSRYLVKRTGEKVFLECVQDMDHENMFWYRQDPGLGLRLIYFSYDVKMKEKGDIPEGYSVSREKKERFSLILESASTNQTSMYLCASSPLPNQPQHFGDGTRLSIL.

This chain joins TRBV19 and TRBJ1-5; no reliable D call. The germline V gene has CDR1 LNHDA and CDR2 SQIVND (reference sequence). The CDR3 has 14 residues. Trimming pared 5 bases from V and 1 base from J, leaving 9 bases between. CDR3 DNA: TGTGCCAGTAGTTGGGTGGGAAGCAATCAGCCCCAGCATTTT. This encodes CASSWVGSNQPQHF.